This paragraph covers one T cell receptor (beta chain) sequence. The entry originates in a study of blood T cell repertoires in COVID-19. Study at large: The study drew acute and convalescent COVID-19 samples from the United States, Italy and Spain. T cells, B-cell-depleted T cells, or PBMCs supplied cDNA or gDNA.

Authors' methods: Amplification of reference gene primers provided the estimated nucleated cell counts. The protocol was immunoSEQ multiplex PCR, while the TCRdb copy is restricted to in-frame clones and leaves out a portion. The D gene and trimming were derived from the DNA, and the V and J assignments and clone size from that table. The table includes 150,000 to 180,000 clones, approximately 83% detected once. Trimming took 5 bases from V and 6 from J; bases not matched to a gene: 10. Germline V gene data show CDR1 as KGHSH and CDR2 as LQKENI. The CDR3 contains 16 residues. Those enrolled in Seattle joined during active infection and were followed longitudinally afterward.

This chain links TRBV18 with TRBJ1-2; TRBD1 aligns across 12 bases. This sequence was found in a woman aged 55 to 70 with COVID-19, enrolled during active disease. Sample: peripheral blood. CDR3 sequence: CASSWGQGAELDGYTF. DNA for the CDR3: TGTGCCAGCTCATGGGGACAGGGGGCAGAGTTGGATGGCTACACCTTC.